The sequence of this T cell receptor (beta chain) was determined in a study of T cells in Graves' hyperthyroidism and ophthalmopathy. Amplified TCR beta CDR3 regions derived from RNA transcripts. With the HTBI primer set, the TCR CDR3 went through a first round of RT-PCR. Each CDR3 protein gets one entry after TCRdb re-called the multiplex PCR reads with MiXCR. This table holds a few hundred thousand distinct CDR3 sequences, about 22% found once. This clonotype was observed a handful of times. CDR1 is LGHDT, CDR2 YNNKEL, per germline (reference sequence). V was shortened by 0 bases and J by 2 bases, with 16 bases between the two germline ends. This CDR3 contains 17 residues.

The chain couples TRBV3-1 to TRBJ2-5; tentative D call: TRBD2 (5 bases). The source is a woman in her seventies with Graves' ophthalmopathy. The sample consisted of blood. The CDR3 nucleotides read TGTGCCAGCAGCCAAGATTGGGCAGTGAGGGTACAAGAGACCCAGTACTTC. It specifies CASSQDWAVRVQETQYF.